This T cell receptor beta chain was recovered during a study of T cell repertoires in cytomegalovirus infection. Whole-study context: Public TCR beta signatures marked donors with CMV infection and the matching HLA. Whole-study results and caveats: Within the response measured ex vivo, HLA-C-restricted CMV-specific TCR beta clonotypes were dominant.

Points on this clonotype: The antigen remains unidentified.

MiXCR, run by TCRdb on the reads, gives a single entry per CDR3 protein. The sample lists some 600,000 distinct CDR3 sequences; less than 25% were seen once. Trimming cost V 7 bases and J 1 base, with 16 bases left between them. The CDR3 spans 15 residues. Germline CDR1 and CDR2: LNHDA and SQIVND (reference sequence). The V gene is TRBV19, the J gene TRBJ1-1; tentatively, D is TRBD1 (5 bases). Sequencing input: CD8+ T cells from PBMCs. This sequence was found in a human donor in good health (CMV status not recorded). Some clones in this sample may be carry-over from other donors' samples. The DNA for the CDR3 is TGTGCCAGTATCACACCCGGGGCACAGAACACTGAAGCTTTCTTT. It yields the protein CASITPGAQNTEAFF.